This TCR beta chain was sequenced during a study of T cells in localized non-small cell lung cancer. Findings and limits, study-wide: Among blood samples, higher T cell density accompanied longer overall survival. There was higher T cell clonality in uninvolved adjacent lung than in tumor, and it was highest there.

CDR1 and CDR2 from the germline V gene are MNHNS and SASEGT. V lost 6 bases to trimming and J lost 8 bases; unmatched junction nucleotides: 5. The CDR3 is 13 amino acids. With regard to this clone: What it binds is not known.

Generated by immunoSEQ multiplex PCR, the TCRdb table keeps only in-frame clones and is missing some. Among approximately 89,000 clones, about 78% were seen once, and the ten largest hold less than 20%. This specimen was PBMCs, taken before any cancer treatment. This TCR was sampled from a man aged 40 to 70 with stage II squamous cell lung carcinoma. The chain is built from TRBV6-1 and TRBJ1-4; 8 bases match TRBD1. The CDR3 sequence is CASRRTGNEKLFF. The DNA of the CDR3 is TGTGCCAGCAGGAGGACAGGGAACGAAAAACTGTTTTTT.